The 28 T cell receptor beta chains below all came from one sample that was sequenced in a study of patients and donors after allogeneic stem cell transplantation. TCRdb processed the RT-PCR reads anew with MiXCR; each CDR3 protein has one entry. The data hold more than 850,000 distinct CDR3 sequences, with over 15% observed a single time. Sequenced input: blood, either unsorted or a sorted T cell fraction (not recorded which). Receptors originate from a human donor who was either an allogeneic HSCT recipient or a stem cell or donor lymphocyte infusion donor (not recorded which). It is not recorded whose cells these are; they may come from a transplant donor.

The V gene is TRBV20-1, the J gene TRBJ2-1; tentatively, D is TRBD1 or TRBD2 (5 bases each). CDR3 length: 16 amino acids. Trimming stripped 0 bases from V and 13 bases from J, with 25 bases between. CDR1 is DFQATT and CDR2 is SNEGSKA in the germline V gene (reference sequence). CDR3 sequence: CSARDSRGPTTMRQFF. The CDR3 DNA reads as TGCAGTGCTAGAGACTCCCGGGGCCCTACTACAATGAGACAGTTCTTC.

This sequence joins TRBV30 and TRBJ2-1, with D uncertain. The CDR3 is 12 residues long. The V end was cut by 4 bases, the J end by 9 bases, with 13 bases between. Germline CDR1 GTSNPN, CDR2 SVGIG (reference sequence). The CDR3 is CAWIGGFSEQFF. CDR3 coding DNA: TGTGCCTGGATCGGCGGATTCAGTGAGCAGTTCTTC.

V gene TRBV2 combines with J gene TRBJ2-5, with 10 bases lining up with TRBD1. The germline V gene encodes CDR1 SNHLY and CDR2 FYNNEI. The J segment lost 2 bases and the V segment lost 5 bases, leaving 11 bases of the junction unmatched. This CDR3 region has 17 residues. The CDR3 loop reads CASSPGTGVVGQETQYF. CDR3 bases: TGTGCCAGCAGTCCCGGGACAGGGGTGGTTGGGCAAGAGACCCAGTACTTC.

This clonotype was counted at least ten times. The J gene is TRBJ2-1, the V gene TRBV29-1; D may correspond to TRBD1 or TRBD2 (5 bases each). The CDR3 consists of 10 residues. Deletions cut 6 bases from V and 5 bases from J, with 5 bases between. The germline V gene encodes CDR1 SQVTM and CDR2 ANQGSEA. The CDR3 DNA sequence: TGCAGCGTGGGGGACAATGAGCAGTTCTTC. It translates to CSVGDNEQFF.

V is TRBV9 and J is TRBJ1-3, with no clear D. The germline gives CDR1 SGDLS, CDR2 YYNGEE. The CDR3 spans 14 residues. The V gene lost 6 bases and the J gene lost 2 bases, with 12 bases spanning the gap. The CDR3: CASIPRHPGNTIYF. CDR3 nucleotides: TGTGCCAGCATCCCAAGACACCCTGGAAACACCATATATTTT.

This clonotype was detected once. The chain joins TRBV5-8 to TRBJ2-5; 9 bases match TRBD2. This CDR3 is 16 amino acids long. V dropped 3 bases and J dropped 4; count of bases not matched to a gene: 10. Germline CDR1 SGHTS, CDR2 YDEGEE. The CDR3 reads CASSWRSGGFGETQYF. The CDR3 DNA reads TGTGCCAGCAGCTGGAGGAGCGGGGGGTTCGGAGAGACCCAGTACTTC.

This clonotype was found a few times. The chain joins TRBV7-9 to TRBJ1-4; D not certain. Germline CDR1 reads SEHNR; CDR2 reads FQNEAQ (reference sequence). With 5 bases removed from V and 7 bases from J, the gap between germline ends came to 23 bases. The CDR3 runs 17 residues. The CDR3 reads CASSPPGRDELGEKLFF. CDR3 DNA: TGTGCCAGCAGCCCCCCCGGCCGAGACGAGCTAGGTGAAAAACTGTTTTTT.

The chain joins TRBV12-3 or TRBV12-4 to TRBJ1-5; 9 positions match TRBD1. The CDR3 has 14 residues. V lost 4 bases to trimming and J lost 9 bases; unmatched junction nucleotides: 7. The CDR3, as DNA: TGTGCCAGCAGTTCCTTACAGGGGGCCTCGCCCCAGCATTTT. Translation gives CASSSLQGASPQHF.

This clonotype has at least ten counts. V gene TRBV12-3 or TRBV12-4 combines with J gene TRBJ1-1, with D perhaps matching TRBD1 (6 bases). This CDR3 contains 18 residues. Trimming left V 6 bases short and J 1 base short, with 24 bases between. The CDR3 DNA sequence: TGTGCCAGCAGACCAGGGGTAAACAGCGCCCTTCCGAACACTGAAGCTTTCTTT. It specifies CASRPGVNSALPNTEAFF.

A few counts support this clonotype. V is TRBV6-1 and J is TRBJ2-3, with D possibly matching TRBD1 (5 bases). The CDR3 consists of 15 residues. Germline V gives CDR1 MNHNS, CDR2 SASEGT. V was cut by 4 bases and J by 1 base, with 12 bases left in between. The CDR3 sequence is CASSAGRLGTDTQYF. The DNA for the CDR3 is TGTGCCAGCAGTGCAGGGCGCCTGGGCACAGATACGCAGTATTTT.

The chain links TRBV9 to TRBJ1-4; TRBD1 matches 12 bases. CDR3 length equals 16 residues. CDR1 SGDLS and CDR2 YYNGEE come from the germline V gene. Trimming took 3 bases from V and 8 from J; bases not matched to a gene: 8. CDR3 DNA: TGTGCCAGCAGCGCAGGGACAGGGGGCTTTCGAGAAAAACTGTTTTTT. Translated: CASSAGTGGFREKLFF.

The table lists this clonotype with a few counts. V and J are TRBV5-1 and TRBJ1-2, with unresolved D. This CDR3 spans 19 amino acids. The germline gives CDR1 SGHRS, CDR2 YFSETQ. The V end was cut by 0 bases, the J end by 0 bases, with 21 bases between. Here the CDR3 reads CASSLGAGRGAQSNYGYTF. Written as DNA, the CDR3 is TGCGCCAGCAGCTTGGGAGCCGGCAGAGGTGCCCAATCTAACTATGGCTACACCTTC.

The chain links TRBV20-1 to TRBJ2-5, with D unresolved. The germline V and J ends were trimmed by 0 bases and 1 base, with 15 bases remaining between them. From germline, CDR1 is DFQATT and CDR2 SNEGSKA (reference sequence). The CDR3 extends over 16 amino acids. DNA of the CDR3: TGCAGTGCTAGAGATCGAGTGGCTAGGGCCCAAGAGACCCAGTACTTC. Encoded protein: CSARDRVARAQETQYF.

The V call is TRBV11-3, the J call TRBJ2-3, with 8 bases that match TRBD2. The V and J ends lost 1 base and 0 bases, in that order; junction bases with no gene match: 6. The CDR3 has 17 residues. Germline loops: CDR1 SGHNT, CDR2 YENEEA. Here the CDR3 reads CASSLAMTSASTDTQYF. The CDR3 DNA sequence: TGTGCCAGCAGCTTAGCCATGACTAGCGCGAGCACAGATACGCAGTATTTT.

This clonotype was detected only a few times. This rearrangement joins TRBV11-1 to TRBJ2-3, with 12 bases matching TRBD2. The CDR3 extends over 19 amino acids. The V gene's germline CDR1 is SGHAT and CDR2 FQDESV (reference sequence). The V segment lost 6 bases and the J segment 0 bases; nucleotides outside the gene matches: 13. CDR3 amino acids: CASRPGRTSGRTSTDTQYF. In DNA, the CDR3 is TGTGCCAGCAGGCCTGGACGCACTAGCGGGAGGACTAGCACAGATACGCAGTATTTT.

The chain links TRBV7-6 to TRBJ2-1; D is unclear. Trimming pared 4 bases from V and 7 bases from J, leaving 11 bases between. This CDR3 has 13 amino acids. CDR1 and CDR2 from the germline V gene are SGHVS and FNYEAQ. The CDR3 sequence: CASSSLKWNEQFF. As DNA, the CDR3 is TGTGCCAGCAGCTCCCTTAAGTGGAATGAGCAGTTCTTC.

In this sample, this clonotype turned up a few times. The chain recombines TRBV20-1 with TRBJ1-4; the D is unclear. CDR3 length equals 10 residues. Germline CDR1 and CDR2: DFQATT and SNEGSKA (reference sequence). V was pared by 2 bases and J by 8 bases, with 3 bases between. The CDR3 nucleotides are TGCAGTGCTAGACGGGAAAAACTGTTTTTT. The encoded protein is CSARREKLFF.

This clonotype has ten or more counts. J is TRBJ2-1 and V is TRBV5-1; tentatively, D is TRBD2 (6 bases). This CDR3 is built from 18 residues. Looked up from germline, CDR1 is SGHRS and CDR2 is YFSETQ. Trimming took 2 bases from V and 6 from J, leaving 24 bases between them. This CDR3 is CASSLYPVGRGSTNEQFF. CDR3 in DNA: TGCGCCAGCAGCTTATACCCGGTGGGGCGGGGATCCACCAATGAGCAGTTCTTC.

The table lists this clonotype with a few counts. The chain employs TRBV20-1 and TRBJ1-1; D gene uncertain. This CDR3 is built from 12 residues. CDR1 and CDR2 from the germline V gene are DFQATT and SNEGSKA (reference sequence). V was clipped by 6 bases and J by 4 bases, with 12 bases between them. As DNA, the CDR3 is TGCAGTGCAAAAGGTCCTTCCACTGAAGCTTTCTTT. This codes for CSAKGPSTEAFF.

The rearrangement joins TRBV9 to TRBJ2-3; 7 bases are a match to TRBD1. The CDR3 contains 16 residues. The ends lost 0 bases at V and 4 bases at J; junction bases unmatched: 8. Germline V gene sequence: CDR1 SGDLS, CDR2 YYNGEE. The DNA for the CDR3 is TGTGCCAGCAGCGTAGCTGGAAGGGGGCCTCCAGATACGCAGTATTTT. It codes for CASSVAGRGPPDTQYF. The variable domain in full, completed from reference TRBV9 and TRBJ2-3, reads DSGVTQTPKHLITATGQRVTLRCSPRSGDLSVYWYQQSLDQGLQFLIQYYNGEERAKGNILERFSAQQFPDLHSELNLSSLELGDSALYFCASSVAGRGPPDTQYFGPGTRLTVL.

The chain carries TRBV4-3 and TRBJ1-2, with D unresolved. CDR1 and CDR2 from the germline V gene are LGHNA and YSLEER. The CDR3 runs 14 residues. Trimming cost V 0 bases and J 4 bases, with 9 bases left between them. The CDR3 loop is CASSQEPRTYGYTF. The CDR3, as DNA: TGCGCCAGCAGCCAAGAGCCCAGAACCTATGGCTACACCTTC.

This clonotype was seen a handful of times. The chain joins TRBV29-1 to TRBJ2-3; 7 bases are shared with TRBD2. V dropped 5 bases and J dropped 8; count of bases not matched to a gene: 4. CDR1 and CDR2 (germline): SQVTM, ANQGSEA. The CDR3 runs to 11 residues. Here the CDR3 DNA reads TGCAGCGTTTCTGGGGGGGGTACGCAGTATTTT. It encodes CSVSGGGTQYF.

A few counts support this clonotype. The chain couples TRBV20-1 to TRBJ1-4, with 9 bases aligning to TRBD1. The CDR3 has 14 amino acids. Looked up from germline, CDR1 is DFQATT and CDR2 is SNEGSKA (reference sequence). V was clipped by 7 bases and J by 3 bases; unmatched bases: 6. The CDR3 spells CSGMDRGANEKLFF. The CDR3 region has the DNA TGCAGTGGCATGGACAGGGGAGCTAATGAAAAACTGTTTTTT.

This clonotype was detected ten times or more. The chain combines TRBV4-1 with TRBJ2-5; the D gene is possibly TRBD1 (6 bases). Germline assignment: CDR1 MGHRA and CDR2 YSYEKL. This CDR3 is 15 amino acids long. The ends were cut back, 2 bases at V and 3 bases at J, with 13 bases in the middle. CDR3 residues: CASSQWDIPEETQYF. Written as DNA, the CDR3 is TGCGCCAGCAGCCAATGGGACATTCCAGAAGAGACCCAGTACTTC.

This chain uses TRBV5-4 with TRBJ2-5, with TRBD2 matching over 12 bases. The CDR3 spans 15 residues. Germline-derived CDR1 and CDR2 are SGHNT and YYREEE (reference sequence). The J segment lost 5 bases and the V segment lost 1 base, leaving 3 bases of the junction unmatched. In DNA, the CDR3 is TGTGCCAGCAGCTTGAACCTAGCGGGGGGGGAGACCCAGTACTTC. Its translation: CASSLNLAGGETQYF.

This clonotype was seen at least ten times. DNA of the CDR3: TGCGCCAGCAGCTTGGAGTCGGGGGGATACAATGAGCAGTTCTTC. Translation: CASSLESGGYNEQFF. V is TRBV5-1 and J is TRBJ2-1; 7 nucleotides align to TRBD2. The trim removed 0 bases at V and 4 bases at J, leaving 4 bases unmatched. The CDR3 totals 15 residues. The germline V gene encodes CDR1 SGHRS and CDR2 YFSETQ.

This clonotype was seen a few times. This chain connects TRBV3-1 to TRBJ2-7; D is perhaps TRBD1 (5 bases). The V end lost 4 bases, the J end lost 0 bases, and 16 bases lay between the germline ends. The CDR3 consists of 16 residues. CDR1 is LGHDT, CDR2 YNNKEL, per germline (reference sequence). DNA of the CDR3: TGTGCCAGCAGCCCTTACTCGACAGTGAGCTCCTACGAGCAGTACTTC. This sequence encodes CASSPYSTVSSYEQYF.

This clonotype appeared many times. The chain has TRBV20-1 and TRBJ1-2; 9 nucleotides match TRBD1. In germline, CDR1 is DFQATT, CDR2 SNEGSKA (reference sequence). This CDR3 has 14 residues. The V and J ends lost 5 bases and 3 bases, in that order; junction bases with no gene match: 7. CDR3 sequence: CSAQPGQGDYGYTF. Written as DNA, the CDR3 is TGCAGTGCTCAACCGGGACAGGGAGACTATGGCTACACCTTC.